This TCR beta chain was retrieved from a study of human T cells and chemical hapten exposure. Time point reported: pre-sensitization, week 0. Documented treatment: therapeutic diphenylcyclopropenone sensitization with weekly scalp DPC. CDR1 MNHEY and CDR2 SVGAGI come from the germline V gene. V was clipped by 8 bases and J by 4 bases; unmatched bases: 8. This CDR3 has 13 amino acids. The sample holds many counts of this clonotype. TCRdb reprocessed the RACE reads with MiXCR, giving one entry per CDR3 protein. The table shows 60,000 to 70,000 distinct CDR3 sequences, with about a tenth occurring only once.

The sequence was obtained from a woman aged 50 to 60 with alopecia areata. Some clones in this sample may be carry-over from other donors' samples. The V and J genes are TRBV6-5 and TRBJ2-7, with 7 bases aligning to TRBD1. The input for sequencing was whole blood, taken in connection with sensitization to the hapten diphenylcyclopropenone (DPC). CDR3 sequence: CASHRTGAYEQYF. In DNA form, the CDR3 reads TGTGCCAGCCATCGAACAGGGGCGTACGAGCAGTACTTC.